This TCR beta chain was sequenced during a study of OX40 agonist ivuxolimab in advanced cancers. With respect to the entire study: Ivuxolimab was an agonistic, fully human IgG2 monoclonal antibody directed against OX40 (CD134), a costimulatory receptor. Intravenous ivuxolimab was administered to patients every 2 weeks at six dose levels: 0.01, 0.1, 0.3, 1.5, 3 and 10 mg/kg. Of the approximately 54 patients in dose escalation, around 19 had hepatocellular carcinoma, about 15 had melanoma, 9 had renal cell carcinoma and 9 had head and neck cancer. The purpose of peripheral TCRbeta sequencing was to test whether ivuxolimab changed TCR sequence diversity and led to clonal T-cell expansion. Partial responses occurred in three dose-escalation patients: two with cutaneous melanoma and one with hepatocellular carcinoma. The monotherapy dose-escalation portion (N ≈ 50 patients) of the phase I ivuxolimab trial is reported in the paper. In the dose-escalation cohort, approximately 80% of patients were male, and the mean age was around 65 years with a range of about 23 to 79. Patients were allowed to have had prior anti-PD-1, anti-PD-L1 or anti-CTLA-4 therapy, and 40% to 45% of the dose-escalation patients had been treated with checkpoint inhibitors.

V loses 2 bases of germline sequence and J loses 2 bases, and the interval between the two ends is 18 bases. In the germline V gene (reference sequence), CDR1 corresponds to SGHNT and CDR2 to YYREEE. Inclusive of the bounding cysteine and phenylalanine, the CDR3 is 17 residues long. The kept DNA is CDR3 alone, 51 bases in frame from the first base. About this clone itself: The specificity of this receptor is unknown. No per-base quality is available; no much larger clone lies one base away.

Summary of the overall study and its limitations: At doses from 0.1 to 3.0 mg/kg, clonal expansion was seen in both CD4+ and CD8+ blood T cells between baseline and week 6. Partial responders in the 0.1-3.0 mg/kg groups had among the lowest normalized peripheral clonal expansion, especially among CD8+ T cells. The antigen specificity of the clonally expanded peripheral T cells was not determined. After ivuxolimab, expanded clones were on average more numerous among CD8+ T cells than among CD4+ T cells. Low levels of normalized T-cell clonal expansion were also seen in some patients who did not respond.

Patients with autoimmune disease history or receiving systemic immunosuppression were excluded from the trial. Peripheral blood for TCR sequencing was collected from all dose cohorts at baseline, on cycle 4 day 1, and on cycle 7 day 1. The samples were taken from a phase I, first-in-human, multicenter, open-label dose-escalation trial of ivuxolimab. Adults with locally advanced or metastatic melanoma, renal cell carcinoma, hepatocellular carcinoma or head and neck squamous cell carcinoma were enrolled in the trial. CD4+ and CD8+ T cells were sorted separately from peripheral blood before TCR sequencing. To sequence the TCRbeta CDR3 region, genomic DNA was isolated from the sorted cells. TCRbeta CDR3 regions were sequenced using the immunoSEQ Assay. The clones in this table, taken by TCRdb from immuneACCESS, are in-frame only. Not every clone is retained; where verified, under half of the shortfall comes from an unresolved V gene, and the cause of the rest is unknown. Counted in this sample were 70,000 to 85,000 clones; approximately 82% of them appeared once. The ten largest clones add up to 1.1% of the sample.

The source is an adult with an advanced solid tumor such as melanoma, head and neck, liver or kidney cancer. The material was CD4+ or CD8+ T cells sorted from blood, obtained in a trial of the OX40 agonist ivuxolimab. The chain is made from TRBV5-4 and TRBJ2-3, with a tentative D gene TRBD2 over 5 matching bases. The encoded CDR3 is CASSFGMGTGFTDTQYF. The nucleotides are TGTGCCAGCAGCTTCGGAATGGGAACGGGGTTCACAGATACGCAGTATTTT.